The 2 T cell receptor beta chains presented below share a single source sample, sequenced in a study of early T cells in non-severe SARS-CoV-2 infection. TCRdb called the 5' RACE reads again in MiXCR, with one record for every CDR3 protein. The sample records 97,000 or so distinct CDR3 sequences, around 12% being singletons. Sequenced: whole blood. These receptors all stem from an adult who was a healthcare worker with PCR-confirmed SARS-CoV-2 infection or an uninfected control (not recorded which).

This clonotype was seen only a few times. This rearrangement joins TRBV27 to TRBJ2-3; no firm D call. Trimming pared 3 bases from V and 4 bases from J, leaving 8 bases between. The germline CDR1 and CDR2 sequences are MNHEY and SMNVEV (reference sequence). This CDR3 comprises 13 residues. The DNA for the CDR3 is TGTGCCAGCAGTTTTCGTAGAGCAGATACGCAGTATTTT. Translated: CASSFRRADTQYF.

The V and J genes are TRBV6-6 and TRBJ1-1; D uncertain. Looked up from germline, CDR1 is MNHNY and CDR2 is SVGAGI (reference sequence). V was pared by 9 bases and J by 0 bases, with 5 bases between. CDR3 size: 11 residues. CDR3 sequence reads: CASALNTEAFF. As DNA, the CDR3 is TGTGCCAGTGCCCTGAACACTGAAGCTTTCTTT.